The next 25 T cell receptor beta chains were all read from a single sample in a study of T cells after yellow fever vaccination. In TCRdb, the 5' RACE reads were re-called with MiXCR into one record per CDR3 protein. The sample carries 610,000 or so distinct CDR3 sequences, 10% to 15% recorded once. The sequencing here drew on PBMCs, taken on the day of the yellow fever booster vaccination. The source of these receptors is a man aged 25 to 40 who received the YFV17D yellow fever vaccine.

The chain links TRBV12-3 or TRBV12-4 to TRBJ1-1; weak D call: TRBD1 (5 bases). V was clipped by 5 bases and J by 5 bases, with 15 bases between them. The CDR3 runs to 14 residues. This chain's CDR3 is CASSRGGVRTEAFF. The CDR3 DNA reads as TGTGCCAGCAGTCGTGGGGGGGTCAGGACTGAAGCTTTCTTT.

This clonotype was seen repeatedly, ten times or more. The CDR3 region is CASSQTAGTSGSLGEQYF. The CDR3 nucleotides read TGTGCCAGCAGCCAAACCGCCGGGACTAGCGGGAGTCTTGGCGAGCAGTACTTC. J is TRBJ2-7 and V is TRBV28; 14 bases align to TRBD2. Germline CDR1 is MDHEN and CDR2 is SYDVKM. V was pared by 6 bases and J by 6 bases, with 16 bases of the junction left unmatched. This CDR3 has 18 residues.

The chain carries TRBV9 and TRBJ2-2, with no clear D. V lost 0 bases and J lost 1, with 16 bases in between. CDR1 is SGDLS and CDR2 is YYNGEE in the germline V gene. This CDR3 spans 18 amino acids. The DNA for the CDR3 is TGTGCCAGCAGCGTAGAAAAGCGAACCACCCTGAACACCGGGGAGCTGTTTTTT. Protein: CASSVEKRTTLNTGELFF.

This clonotype was seen ten or more times. The genes are TRBV7-2 and TRBJ2-5; the match to TRBD1 covers 10 bases. The CDR3 is 14 residues long. V dropped 6 bases and J dropped 5; count of bases not matched to a gene: 6. CDR1 is SGHTA and CDR2 is FQGNSA in the germline V gene. CDR3 coding DNA: TGTGCCAGCAGTTCTCGGACAGGGGGGGAGACCCAGTACTTC. Protein: CASSSRTGGETQYF.

The genes are TRBV24-1 and TRBJ2-5; TRBD1 might be the D (6 bases). Trimming shortened V by 1 base and J by 14 bases, and 13 bases separated the two germline ends. Germline V gives CDR1 KGHDR, CDR2 SFDVKD. This CDR3 has 12 residues. The CDR3 region is CATSDLQGRRYF. DNA for the CDR3: TGTGCCACCAGTGATTTACAGGGTCGGCGATACTTC.

This clonotype was counted between two and nine times. V is TRBV6-1 and J is TRBJ1-2, with 9 bases lining up with TRBD1. Germline CDR1 reads MNHNS; CDR2 reads SASEGT. This CDR3 comprises 16 residues. The V gene end was trimmed by 6 bases and the J gene end by 5 bases; junction bases not matched to a gene: 13. CDR3 coding DNA: TGTGCCAGCAGCACTCCCGGGACAGGGATCGAATATGGCTACACCTTC. Amino acid sequence: CASSTPGTGIEYGYTF.

The DNA for the CDR3 is TGCAGTGCTAGAGGTGGAGTTGACGATACGCAGTATTTT. This sequence encodes CSARGGVDDTQYF. The chain is built from TRBV20-1 and TRBJ2-3; D unresolved. This CDR3 region has 13 residues. CDR1 DFQATT and CDR2 SNEGSKA come from the germline V gene (reference sequence). Trimming took 1 base from V and 6 from J, leaving 11 bases between them.

The V gene is TRBV15, the J gene TRBJ2-3; 7 bases align to TRBD1. V was pared by 4 bases and J by 3 bases, with 16 bases of the junction left unmatched. The CDR3 loop spans 18 amino acids. Germline lookup yields CDR1 LNHNV and CDR2 YYDKDF (reference sequence). The CDR3, as DNA: TGTGCCACCAGCACCTCTATCCGACAGGGTACCTGGACAGATACGCAGTATTTT. Residues: CATSTSIRQGTWTDTQYF.

The J gene is TRBJ2-7, the V gene TRBV27; 10 nucleotides agree with TRBD1. J gave up 4 bases and V 6 bases, and 6 bases lay outside the gene matches. This CDR3 spans 14 amino acids. CDR1 and CDR2 from the germline V gene are MNHEY and SMNVEV (reference sequence). The CDR3 sequence is CASRLGQGNYEQYF. Written as DNA, the CDR3 is TGTGCCAGCAGGCTGGGACAGGGGAATTACGAGCAGTACTTC.

This clonotype was seen ten or more times. V usage is TRBV24-1 and J usage is TRBJ2-5; 8 bases map to TRBD1. Germline trimming cut 5 bases from V and 1 base from J; bases unmatched to any gene: 5. Looked up from germline, CDR1 is KGHDR and CDR2 is SFDVKD. This CDR3 is 15 amino acids long. The CDR3 region is CATSGGTGLQETQYF. In DNA form, the CDR3 reads TGTGCCACCAGTGGGGGGACAGGCCTCCAAGAGACCCAGTACTTC.

At least ten counts were recorded for this clonotype. The V gene is TRBV29-1, the J gene TRBJ2-1, with TRBD2 matching 11 bases. The CDR3 is made up of 14 amino acids. Germline V gene data show CDR1 as SQVTM and CDR2 as ANQGSEA. V lost 4 bases to trimming and J lost 3 bases; unmatched junction nucleotides: 2. CDR3 amino acids: CSVGLAGFYNEQFF. The DNA for the CDR3 is TGCAGCGTTGGACTAGCGGGATTCTACAATGAGCAGTTCTTC.

This clonotype was detected a few times. This rearrangement joins TRBV7-8 to TRBJ2-1; D remains ambiguous. Germline values: CDR1 SGHVS, CDR2 FQNEAQ. The CDR3 runs to 15 residues. Trimming removed 4 bases from V and 8 bases from J, with 18 bases in between. This CDR3 is CASSWAETVGYEQFF. The CDR3 bases are TGTGCCAGCAGCTGGGCGGAAACCGTGGGTTATGAGCAGTTCTTC.

This clonotype appeared a few times. This chain connects TRBV19 to TRBJ2-1; the match to TRBD2 covers 8 bases. The V gene's germline CDR1 is LNHDA and CDR2 SQIVND (reference sequence). The CDR3 covers 15 residues. V dropped 7 bases and J dropped 2; count of bases not matched to a gene: 7. The chain's CDR3 is CASTLQAGAYNEQFF. CDR3 in DNA: TGTGCCAGTACCCTCCAAGCGGGAGCCTACAATGAGCAGTTCTTC.

This clonotype was seen a handful of times. The rearrangement joins TRBV20-1 to TRBJ2-1; no clear D. V was clipped by 1 base and J by 0 bases, with 16 bases between them. The germline V gene encodes CDR1 DFQATT and CDR2 SNEGSKA (reference sequence). This CDR3 has 17 amino acids. CDR3 region: CSARATIGPSSYNEQFF. The CDR3, as DNA: TGCAGTGCTAGAGCAACGATCGGGCCGAGCTCCTACAATGAGCAGTTCTTC.

This chain connects TRBV7-9 to TRBJ2-7; 13 nucleotides match TRBD2. Germline values: CDR1 SEHNR, CDR2 FQNEAQ (reference sequence). Trimming at V came to 4 bases and at J to 5 bases, leaving 5 bases not matched to a gene. This CDR3 is 15 amino acids long. CDR3 region: CASSSRTSGSHEQYF. The CDR3 nucleotides are TGTGCCAGCAGCTCCAGGACTAGCGGGAGTCACGAGCAGTACTTC.

In this sample, this clonotype turned up many times. CDR3 in DNA: TGCGCCAGCAGCTCCGAAGGAAGCATCTACGAGCAGTACTTC. The encoded protein is CASSSEGSIYEQYF. V is TRBV5-1 and J is TRBJ2-7; D gene uncertain. CDR1 is SGHRS, CDR2 YFSETQ, per germline. CDR3 size: 14 residues. V lost 3 bases, J lost 3 bases, and 13 bases lay in between.

This clonotype was counted between two and nine times. The chain couples TRBV19 to TRBJ2-4; 9 bases agree with TRBD1. The CDR3 totals 12 residues. With V trimmed by 9 bases and J by 8 bases, 5 bases remained unmatched. CDR1 is LNHDA, CDR2 SQIVND, per germline (reference sequence). The CDR3 sequence: CASRDRVDIQYF. The CDR3 DNA reads TGTGCCAGCCGGGACAGGGTGGACATTCAGTACTTC.

This clonotype was recorded a few times. The gene calls are TRBV3-1 and TRBJ2-7; the match to TRBD1 covers 9 bases. CDR1 and CDR2 (germline): LGHDT, YNNKEL (reference sequence). The trim removed 1 base at V and 7 bases at J, leaving 11 bases unmatched. This CDR3 spans 16 amino acids. Here the CDR3 reads CASSQGSGQGGNEQYF. Here the CDR3 DNA reads TGTGCCAGCAGCCAAGGGTCGGGACAGGGAGGGAATGAGCAGTACTTC.

V gene TRBV18 combines with J gene TRBJ2-1; 9 nucleotides line up with TRBD2. Trimming at V came to 6 bases and at J to 9 bases, leaving 15 bases not matched to a gene. The CDR3 sequence is 16 residues long. Germline lookup yields CDR1 KGHSH and CDR2 LQKENI. The DNA of the CDR3 is TGTGCCAGCTCCCAGTCGATAACTAGCGGGTTTTTTGAGCAGTTCTTC. Protein: CASSQSITSGFFEQFF.

This clonotype was counted a single time. The chain combines TRBV19 with TRBJ2-3; D is tentatively TRBD1 or TRBD2 (5 bases each). Per the germline V gene, CDR1 is LNHDA and CDR2 is SQIVND (reference sequence). Trimming took off 6 bases at V and 0 bases at J, with 13 bases between the two ends. The CDR3 has 15 residues. CDR3 region: CASSQVGVSTDTQYF. The DNA for the CDR3 is TGTGCCAGTAGCCAAGTGGGGGTGAGCACAGATACGCAGTATTTT.

This clonotype has only a few counts. The chain uses TRBV5-4 and TRBJ2-7; D could derive from TRBD1 or TRBD2 (6 bases each). This CDR3 has 15 residues. Trimming shortened V by 4 bases and J by 1 base, and 15 bases separated the two germline ends. Germline-derived CDR1 and CDR2 are SGHNT and YYREEE (reference sequence). The CDR3 coding sequence is TGTGCCAGCAGCCCGAATTGGGGGGCGTCCTACGAGCAGTACTTC. Protein product: CASSPNWGASYEQYF.

The chain uses TRBV20-1 and TRBJ2-2; D not resolved. Germline CDR1 and CDR2: DFQATT and SNEGSKA (reference sequence). The germline V and J ends were trimmed by 4 bases and 3 bases, with 9 bases remaining between them. The CDR3 is made up of 13 amino acids. CDR3 protein: CSATHPYTGELFF. The CDR3, as DNA: TGCAGTGCTACTCATCCCTACACCGGGGAGCTGTTTTTT.

This clonotype was seen more than once but under ten times. The rearrangement links TRBV20-1 to TRBJ2-7; D is unclear. This CDR3 spans 14 amino acids. With 3 bases removed from V and 7 bases from J, the gap between germline ends came to 19 bases. Per the germline V gene, CDR1 is DFQATT and CDR2 is SNEGSKA (reference sequence). The CDR3 DNA sequence: TGCAGTGCTAGTAAGGGCGCCAGGCTTGGGGAGCAGTACTTC. Its protein is CSASKGARLGEQYF.

The gene calls are TRBV12-3 or TRBV12-4 and TRBJ2-5, with a weak D call TRBD2 (6 bases). This CDR3 comprises 14 residues. Between the trimmed V and J ends, which lost 3 bases and 5 bases, there was a span of 13 bases. This chain's CDR3 is CASSLDLGGETQYF. As DNA, the CDR3 is TGTGCCAGCAGTTTGGACCTAGGAGGGGAGACCCAGTACTTC.

This clonotype was recorded at least ten times. One end of the junction varies from germline; a read error may be responsible. V is TRBV4-3 and J is TRBJ2-5; 13 nucleotides align to TRBD2. The CDR3 spans 15 residues. CDR1 and CDR2 (germline): LGHNA, YSLEER. CDR3 coding DNA: TGTGCCAGCAGCCCCGGACTAGCGGGAGTTGAGACCCAGTACTTC. Encoded protein: CASSPGLAGVETQYF.